This section outlines one TCR beta chain sequence together with its context. What this receptor recognizes is not known. Per-nucleotide qualities are absent, and no much larger clonotype sits a single base away. The collaborating institutions used their own protocols to collect whole blood in K2EDTA tubes. For TCRbeta analysis, collaborator samples were shipped as frozen whole blood, as isolated PBMCs, or as DNA extracted from either sample type. The immunoSEQ Assay, a bias-controlled multiplex PCR, was used to amplify TCRbeta CDR3 regions from genomic DNA. Per the authors' processing: Nucleated cell counts per sample were estimated from amplification of reference gene primers within the assay. To quantify the absolute abundance of each unique TCRbeta CDR3 rearrangement, sequence reads were collapsed and filtered. For each sample, productive Simpson clonality was calculated by taking the square root of Simpson's diversity index across productive rearrangements. Entries here come from immuneACCESS through TCRdb and include only in-frame sequences with V and J called. Some clones fail to appear in such tables; in the studies checked, an unresolved V gene covers under half of the shortfall, and the cause of the remainder is unknown. The DNA gave D and trimming, while V, J and clone size come from that table. The sample table contains about 200,000 clones; only one count was recorded for roughly 84% of them. Less than 15% of the sample comes from the top ten.

The record originates from a study of blood T cell repertoires in COVID-19 (dated by TCRdb to 2018 to 2021). Describing the broader study: Collaborator samples came from the United States, Italy and Spain and covered acute and convalescent phases of COVID-19. The prospective study material was composed of cDNA or gDNA derived from T cells, B-cell-depleted T cells, or PBMCs. The dataset comprised deeply sampled blood TCRbeta repertoires from subjects exposed to, actively infected with, or recovered from COVID-19. The repertoires were made available in a free public database intended to serve as a resource for research on the immune response to SARS-CoV-2. The samples were drawn from two sources: the first 160 participants of the ongoing ImmuneRACE study, and fewer than 1,500 subjects contributed by 6 global collaborators. The sample metadata nearly always contained a de-identified subject ID, COVID-19 status, age in years and sex. Where available, HLA class I and class II types were obtained from metadata supplied by the sample provider rather than from assay-based typing. Summary of the overall study and its limitations: Clinical and demographic metadata were provided uncurated, with the amount varying by source and participant.

The V end gives up 5 bases and the J end 6 bases, leaving 1 base in the junction not matched to a gene. CDR1 and CDR2, looked up from the germline V gene (reference sequence), are LNHDA and SQIVND. Counted from cysteine to phenylalanine, this CDR3 has 13 amino acids. Just the 39-base CDR3 DNA is kept, in frame starting at base 1. Sequences were obtained from peripheral blood. This clonotype was obtained from a human donor in a cohort sampled during active COVID-19. The chain links TRBV19 with TRBJ1-4; 9 of the junction bases match TRBD1. Read as DNA, the sequence is TGTGCCAGTAGTCGGACAGGGGATGAAAAACTGTTTTTT. Translated, this is CASSRTGDEKLFF.